The sequence of this TCR beta chain was determined in a study of Graves' ophthalmopathy and Graves' hyperthyroidism. The TCR beta CDR3 regions underwent amplification from RNA transcripts. RT-PCR was first run with HTBI primers, then multiplex PCR in a second round. TCRdb re-called the multiplex PCR reads through MiXCR, storing one row per CDR3 protein. The sample gives about 480,000 distinct CDR3 sequences, around an eighth of which show up once; over 8% is in the top ten. Whole-study findings and limits: A roughly 80% specificity and approximately 88% sensitivity were achieved by a 13-signature model that separated ophthalmopathy from stable hyperthyroidism. This model predicted ophthalmopathy progression (sensitivity 65% to 71%, specificity 72.22%).

This clonotype appeared many times. What it binds is unknown. The TCR sequence derives from a woman in her twenties or thirties with Graves' ophthalmopathy. The sequenced material came from blood.

CDR3 nucleotides: TGTGCCAGTACCTGGCGGGTCAGGGGGCTCGCAAATTACGAGCAGTACTTC. Its translation: CASTWRVRGLANYEQYF. The rearrangement links TRBV19 to TRBJ2-7, with 8 nucleotides matching TRBD1. With V trimmed by 7 bases and J by 4 bases, 18 bases remained unmatched. Germline V gives CDR1 LNHDA, CDR2 SQIVND (reference sequence). The CDR3 sequence is 17 residues long.